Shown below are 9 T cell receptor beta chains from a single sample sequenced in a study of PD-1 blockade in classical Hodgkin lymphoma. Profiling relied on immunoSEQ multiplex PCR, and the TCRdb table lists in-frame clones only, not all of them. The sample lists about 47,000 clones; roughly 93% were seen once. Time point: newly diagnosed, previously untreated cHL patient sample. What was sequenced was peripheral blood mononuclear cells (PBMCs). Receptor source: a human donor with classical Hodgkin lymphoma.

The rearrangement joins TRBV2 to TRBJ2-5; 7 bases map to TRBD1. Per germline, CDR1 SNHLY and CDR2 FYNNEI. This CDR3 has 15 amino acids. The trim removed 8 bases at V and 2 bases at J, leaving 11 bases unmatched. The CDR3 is CASHGEEGQQETQYF. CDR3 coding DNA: TGTGCCAGCCATGGGGAAGAGGGACAGCAAGAGACCCAGTACTTC.

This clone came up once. The CDR3: CASSRLQGYSNQPQHF. DNA of the CDR3: TGTGCCAGCAGCCGACTGCAGGGCTATAGCAATCAGCCCCAGCATTTT. This chain links TRBV7-8 with TRBJ1-5, with a tentative D call TRBD1 (5 bases). Trimming removed 5 bases from V and 0 bases from J, with 14 bases in between. CDR3 length equals 16 residues. Germline loops: CDR1 SGHVS, CDR2 FQNEAQ.

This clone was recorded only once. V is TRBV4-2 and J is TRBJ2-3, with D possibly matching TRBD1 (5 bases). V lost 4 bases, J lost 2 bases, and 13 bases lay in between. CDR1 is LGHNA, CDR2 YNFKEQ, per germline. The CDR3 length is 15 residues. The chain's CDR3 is CASSPGHGDTDTQYF. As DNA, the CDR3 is TGTGCCAGCAGCCCAGGACACGGCGACACAGATACGCAGTATTTT.

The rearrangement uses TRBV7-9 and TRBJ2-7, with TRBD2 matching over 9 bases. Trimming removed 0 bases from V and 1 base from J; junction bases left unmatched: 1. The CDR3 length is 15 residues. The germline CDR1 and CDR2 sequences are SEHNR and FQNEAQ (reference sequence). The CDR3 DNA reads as TGTGCCAGCAGCTTAGCCAGCGGGAGGTCCTACGAGCAGTACTTC. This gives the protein CASSLASGRSYEQYF.

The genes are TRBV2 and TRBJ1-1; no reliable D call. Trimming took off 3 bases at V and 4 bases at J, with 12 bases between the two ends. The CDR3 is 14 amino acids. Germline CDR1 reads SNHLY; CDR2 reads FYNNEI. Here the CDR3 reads CASSERPRPTEAFF. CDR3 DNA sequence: TGTGCCAGCAGTGAGAGGCCGAGGCCCACTGAAGCTTTCTTT.

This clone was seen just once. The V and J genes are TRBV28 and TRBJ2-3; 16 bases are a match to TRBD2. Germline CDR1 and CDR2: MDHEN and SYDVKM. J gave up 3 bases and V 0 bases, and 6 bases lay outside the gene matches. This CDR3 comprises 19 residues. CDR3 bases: TGTGCCAGCAGTTTATGGGGACTAGCGGGAGGGGAAAGAACAGATACGCAGTATTTT. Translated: CASSLWGLAGGERTDTQYF. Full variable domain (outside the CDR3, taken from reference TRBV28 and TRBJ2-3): DVKVTQSSRYLVKRTGEKVFLECVQDMDHENMFWYRQDPGLGLRLIYFSYDVKMKEKGDIPEGYSVSREKKERFSLILESASTNQTSMYLCASSLWGLAGGERTDTQYFGPGTRLTVL.

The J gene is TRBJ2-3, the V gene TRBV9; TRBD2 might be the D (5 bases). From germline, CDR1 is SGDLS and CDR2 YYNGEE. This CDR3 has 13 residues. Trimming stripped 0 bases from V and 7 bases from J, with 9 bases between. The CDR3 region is CASSVEDFNTQYF. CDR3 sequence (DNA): TGTGCCAGCAGCGTAGAGGACTTTAATACGCAGTATTTT.

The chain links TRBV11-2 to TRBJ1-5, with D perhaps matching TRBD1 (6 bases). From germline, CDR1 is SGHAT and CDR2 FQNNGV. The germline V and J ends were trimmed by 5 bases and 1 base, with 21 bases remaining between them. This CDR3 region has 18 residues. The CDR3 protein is CASSLTTTGGASNQPQHF. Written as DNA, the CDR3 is TGTGCCAGCAGCCTAACCACAACGGGGGGCGCGAGCAATCAGCCCCAGCATTTT.

The CDR3 region has the DNA TGTGCCAGCTCACCCAAGGGGCGCAGGTCGGACACTGAAGCTTTCTTT. It codes for CASSPKGRRSDTEAFF. The chain has TRBV18 and TRBJ1-1, with a tentative D call TRBD1 (5 bases). Germline V gene data show CDR1 as KGHSH and CDR2 as LQKENI. The CDR3 has 16 amino acids. V lost 3 bases and J 3 bases, leaving 17 bases between the germline ends.